This T cell receptor delta chain was sequenced for a study of Vγ9Vδ2 T cells in congenital toxoplasmosis (dated by TCRdb to the early 2020s). For context, the study as a whole: IgG, IgM and IgA serology, Western blot and an in-house interferon-gamma release assay were used to diagnose congenital toxoplasmosis. TCR sequencing was performed on about five infected and ten to eleven uninfected infants at 2 months and on 3 infected and 4 uninfected infants at 1 year. Repertoires were sequenced from infants at 2 months after birth and at 1 year of age. In this study, researchers looked at the gamma and delta chain CDR3 repertoires of sorted blood gammadelta T cells, comparing infants congenitally infected with T. gondii against uninfected infants.

cDNA was made by template-switch reverse transcription with TRGC- and TRDC-specific primers in one tube, using SuperScript II. The TRGC primer was designed so that it would bind both of the constant genes TRGC1 and TRGC2. TRG and TRD amplification used the KAPA Real-Time Library Amplification Kit, with AMPure XP bead purification between steps. Index PCR with the Nextera XT Index Kit was used to attach the Illumina sequencing adapters. An Illumina MiSeq running the V2 300 kit was used to sequence the TRG and TRD amplicons, producing 150 bp paired-end reads. In the source study's methods: Before any further analysis, FastQC version 0.11.8 was used to assess read quality. Reads were aligned against the TRG or TRD reference genes from GenBank, and CDR3 sequences were constructed using MiXCR version 3.0.3. Default MiXCR settings were used with one exception: TRDD gene segments were assembled from 3 consecutive nucleotides instead of 5. N additions, CDR3 length, J segment length and clonotype sharing between samples were calculated with VDJtools version 1.2.1. CDR3 sequences that were out of frame or contained stop codons were left out of the analysis. To look for overlap, the infant repertoires were checked against previously published Vgamma9Vdelta2 repertoires from fetal, cord blood and adult blood. TCRdb processed the public reads again with the CATT caller, after which rows with matching DNA were combined. These V and J calls originate from TCRdb's pipeline instead of the authors' own analysis. The sample has hundreds of delta-chain clones on record, approximately 7.5% of them singletons. 11% to 15% of the sample is in the top ten clones.

The same treatment, consisting of spiramycin and/or pyrimethamine plus sulfadiazine plus folinic acid, was given to the mothers of both infected and uninfected infants. Every infant, whether infected or uninfected, was delivered at term, after more than 37 weeks of gestation. About 1 mL of blood was processed into PBMCs by Lymphoprep gradient centrifugation, then cryopreserved in liquid nitrogen and shipped to Belgium. After thawing, the PBMCs were labeled with Zombie NIR viability dye and stained with antibodies against CD3, TCR gammadelta, Vgamma9 and Vdelta2. Sorting of CD3+ TCRgammadelta+ T cells was performed on a FACSAria III, reaching a mean purity of almost 99%. For each sample, RNA was extracted from about 10,000 sorted gammadelta T cells with the RNeasy Micro Kit. Each infant was born to a mother who had been enrolled with a primary T. gondii infection during pregnancy. Infant peripheral blood was collected at an outpatient microbiology and virology center in Pavia, Italy.

On the study overall, not on this receptor specifically: Two months was the earliest age with enough suitable sample material for TCR repertoire analysis, so newborn repertoires were not sequenced. Compared with uninfected infants, infected infants at 2 months appeared to have fewer N additions in their TRGV9 and TRDV2 CDR3s, and this was especially true for TRDV2-TRDJ1 sequences. The repertoire differences between infected and uninfected infants were less clear at 1 year of age than at 2 months. Germline-encoded fetal-type TRDV2 CDR3 sequences seemed to be more prevalent in infected than in uninfected approximately 2-month-old infants, with an in utero expansion footprint being suggested. A public TRGV9 clonotype was highly prevalent in both infected and uninfected infants.

The germline V end is reduced by 1 base and the J end by 1 base; junction bases left unmatched: 8. The CDR3, from cysteine to phenylalanine, totals 18 residues. Just the 54-base CDR3 DNA is kept, in frame starting at base 1. CDR1 and CDR2 (TSWWSYY, QGS) derive from the germline V gene. As a fraction of the sample, this clone is large (0.1 to 1%). It has no known antigen specificity. The input lacks base qualities; no much larger clone sits a single base away. The sequence derives from a child younger than 10 born to a mother with Toxoplasma gondii infection during pregnancy, either congenitally infected or uninfected (not recorded which). Recombination connected TRDV1 to TRDJ1; the central 11 bases match TRDD3. Sequenced: gamma-delta T cells from blood. The DNA sequence is as follows: TGTGCTCTTGGGGAACCATCTTTGGGGGATACGGGCACCGATAAACTCATCTTT. This translates into CALGEPSLGDTGTDKLIF.